Presented here are 30 T cell receptor beta chains from one specimen sequenced in a study of blood T cells in healthy people across ages. A second PCR of 7 to 11 cycles used a sample-barcoded 5' primer and a J-beta primer mix. In TCRdb, the 5' RACE reads were re-called with MiXCR into one record per CDR3 protein. The sample holds 550,000 to 750,000 distinct CDR3 sequences, 21% seen once. What was sequenced was blood. The receptors were gathered from a man between 65 and 85 years old in good health.

Of note for this clonotype: This may be a read error: a much more frequent sequence differs by one nucleotide. The chain uses TRBV5-1 and TRBJ2-5; D unresolved. Trimming cost V 2 bases and J 1 base, with 12 bases left between them. The germline gives CDR1 SGHRS, CDR2 YFSETQ. The CDR3 has 15 residues. As DNA, the CDR3 is TGCGCCAGCAGCTTATCCCAATTACCCCAAGAGACCCAGTACTTC. Its translation: CASSLSQLPQETQYF.

The rearrangement joins TRBV7-8 to TRBJ2-1; 8 bases match TRBD2. V lost 1 base to trimming and J lost 5 bases; unmatched junction nucleotides: 10. The CDR3 spans 17 residues. CDR1 is SGHVS, CDR2 FQNEAQ, per germline. CDR3 sequence reads: CASSLVQGGRSDNEQFF. CDR3 bases: TGTGCCAGCAGCTTAGTTCAGGGCGGGAGGTCGGACAATGAGCAGTTCTTC.

This clonotype was recorded once. The chain couples TRBV9 to TRBJ2-5; D may be TRBD1 (5 bases). V was shortened by 3 bases and J by 4 bases, with 10 bases between the two germline ends. The CDR3 extends over 13 amino acids. The germline gives CDR1 SGDLS, CDR2 YYNGEE. The CDR3 bases are TGTGCCAGCAGCGACTTAAGGGGAGAGACCCAGTACTTC. Translation gives CASSDLRGETQYF.

A word on this clonotype: A much larger clone is a single base away; this may be a read error. The rearrangement joins TRBV15 to TRBJ2-7; D is undetermined. CDR3 length: 12 amino acids. Germline loops: CDR1 LNHNV, CDR2 YYDKDF (reference sequence). As DNA, the CDR3 is TGTGCCACCAGCAGAGATTCCTCCGAGCAGTACTTC. This sequence encodes CATSRDSSEQYF.

The chain combines TRBV20-1 with TRBJ1-2; 10 positions agree with TRBD1. Germline V gives CDR1 DFQATT, CDR2 SNEGSKA (reference sequence). The CDR3 is 14 residues long. V was clipped by 3 bases and J by 2 bases; unmatched bases: 3. Here the CDR3 reads CSASPGQGNYGYTF. As DNA, the CDR3 is TGCAGTGCTAGTCCGGGACAGGGGAACTATGGCTACACCTTC.

The chain joins TRBV6-2 or TRBV6-3 to TRBJ2-1; 11 bases fit TRBD2. This CDR3 contains 15 residues. CDR1 is MNHEY and CDR2 is SVGEGT in the germline V gene. V lost 5 bases to trimming and J lost 5 bases; unmatched junction nucleotides: 5. The CDR3 DNA sequence: TGTGCCAGCAGTAAACTAGCGGGAGTCAACAATGAGCAGTTCTTC. Its translation: CASSKLAGVNNEQFF.

The J gene is TRBJ1-2, the V gene TRBV6-5; the D gene is possibly TRBD1 (5 bases). V dropped 0 bases and J dropped 4 bases, with 12 bases sitting between them. The CDR3 length is 15 residues. Germline CDR1 MNHEY, CDR2 SVGAGI. CDR3 protein: CASSYSIGGSYGYTF. The CDR3 nucleotides read TGTGCCAGCAGTTACTCGATTGGGGGATCCTATGGCTACACCTTC.

The V and J genes are TRBV7-9 and TRBJ2-3; 9 bases align to TRBD2. Per germline, CDR1 SEHNR and CDR2 FQNEAQ (reference sequence). This CDR3 is 16 amino acids long. The junction had 13 bases not matched to a gene; V was cut back by 0 bases and J by 12 bases. This CDR3 is CASSLAQPAGGGTQYF. Here the CDR3 DNA reads TGTGCCAGCAGCTTAGCGCAGCCAGCGGGAGGCGGTACACAGTATTTT.

V gene TRBV3-1 combines with J gene TRBJ2-1; no definite D call. Germline V gives CDR1 LGHDT, CDR2 YNNKEL (reference sequence). The CDR3 extends over 14 amino acids. V lost 1 base and J lost 4, with 8 bases in between. This CDR3 reads CASSQGAIYNEQFF. DNA of the CDR3: TGTGCCAGCAGCCAAGGGGCCATATACAATGAGCAGTTCTTC.

This rearrangement joins TRBV29-1 to TRBJ2-1, with 9 bases that match TRBD2. The tail of the sequence fits TRBJ2-5 better, so the J call may be wrong. Germline lookup yields CDR1 SQVTM and CDR2 ANQGSEA. This CDR3 comprises 13 residues. CDR3 residues: CSVLAGDGETQYF. DNA of the CDR3: TGCAGCGTTTTAGCGGGAGACGGAGAGACCCAGTACTTC.

The rearrangement joins TRBV4-1 to TRBJ1-1; 7 bases are shared with TRBD1. Germline values: CDR1 MGHRA, CDR2 YSYEKL. The CDR3 extends over 14 amino acids. V was clipped by 4 bases and J by 5 bases; unmatched bases: 7. CDR3 in DNA: TGCGCCAGCAGCCGAGGCAGACAGGGAACTGAAGCTTTCTTT. The encoded protein is CASSRGRQGTEAFF.

This clonotype came up a few times. The chain has TRBV28 and TRBJ1-3; D gene uncertain. Looked up from germline, CDR1 is MDHEN and CDR2 is SYDVKM. This CDR3 spans 16 amino acids. V lost 6 bases and J lost 0, with 15 bases in between. CDR3 DNA: TGTGCCAGCAGCCAACCGGACCGCAGCTCTGGAAACACCATATATTTT. Translation gives CASSQPDRSSGNTIYF.

This chain joins TRBV7-2 and TRBJ2-1; 14 bases match TRBD2. The CDR3 is 15 residues long. V shed 8 bases and J 6 bases; nucleotides not matched to a gene: 6. Germline CDR1 and CDR2: SGHTA and FQGNSA. As DNA, the CDR3 is TGTACCAGCGGCGCGGGACTAGCGGGAGTCAATGAGCAGTTCTTC. Residues: CTSGAGLAGVNEQFF.

The chain links TRBV7-3 to TRBJ2-1; D might be TRBD1 or TRBD2, each matching 5 bases. With 3 bases removed from V and 10 bases from J, the gap between germline ends came to 19 bases. The CDR3 is 15 amino acids. In germline, CDR1 is SGHTA, CDR2 FQGTGA. CDR3 DNA: TGTGCCAGCAGCTTTCTTTCCGGGGCCCGCGAAGAGCAGTTCTTC. Amino acids: CASSFLSGAREEQFF.

The genes are TRBV7-2 and TRBJ2-1; 11 nucleotides match TRBD2. V gave up 1 base and J gave up 7 bases; unmatched junction bases: 6. Germline CDR1 and CDR2: SGHTA and FQGNSA. The CDR3 contains 16 residues. For the CDR3, the DNA is TGTGCCAGCAGCTTAGTGGCTAGCGGGAGGTTAAATGAGCAGTTCTTC. Its translation: CASSLVASGRLNEQFF.

This chain joins TRBV12-3 or TRBV12-4 and TRBJ2-2; D is unclear. This CDR3 is built from 12 residues. Trimming removed 4 bases at V and 8 bases at J, with 8 bases between. CDR3 region: CASSSNVGELFF. CDR3 DNA: TGTGCCAGCAGTTCGAACGTGGGGGAGCTGTTTTTT.

As concerns this clonotype: A read error may be the cause here, since a much bigger clone is one base away. The chain uses TRBV2 and TRBJ2-1; 10 positions match TRBD1. Germline V gene lookup returns CDR1 SNHLY and CDR2 FYNNEI. The CDR3 sequence is 13 residues long. The CDR3 sequence: CASSLGTGAEQCF. The CDR3 DNA follows: TGTGCCAGCAGCCTCGGGACAGGGGCCGAGCAGTGCTTC. Looking up the rest from reference TRBV2 and TRBJ2-1 gives the full variable domain: EPEVTQTPSHQVTQMGQEVILRCVPISNHLYFYWYRQILGQKVEFLVSFYNNEISEKSEIFDDQFSVERPDGSNFTLKIRSTKLEDSAMYFCASSLGTGAEQCFGPGTRLTVL.

This sequence joins TRBV10-3 and TRBJ2-5, with TRBD1 as a possible D gene (5 bases). The last part of the DNA fits TRBJ2-7 better; the J call may be wrong. The germline V gene has CDR1 ENHRY and CDR2 SYGVKD. CDR3 length equals 16 residues. CDR3 loop: CAISESQTYRTYEQYF. CDR3 coding DNA: TGTGCCATCAGTGAGTCCCAGACCTACAGGACCTACGAGCAGTACTTC.

This clonotype was seen repeatedly, ten times or more. This sequence joins TRBV5-1 and TRBJ2-1; 12 bases line up with TRBD2. Trimming at V came to 4 bases and at J to 9 bases, leaving 5 bases not matched to a gene. CDR1 is SGHRS and CDR2 is YFSETQ in the germline V gene. CDR3 length: 14 residues. CDR3 in DNA: TGCGCCAGCAGCCTCCGGACTAGCGGGGCTGAGCAGTTCTTC. Residues: CASSLRTSGAEQFF.

This clonotype was recorded only once. This sequence joins TRBV12-3 or TRBV12-4 and TRBJ2-7; TRBD2 aligns across 10 bases. This CDR3 has 15 residues. The V and J ends lost 6 bases and 3 bases, in that order; junction bases with no gene match: 8. CDR3 sequence reads: CASREKSSGSYEQYF. The CDR3 DNA reads as TGTGCCAGCAGAGAGAAATCTAGCGGGAGCTACGAGCAGTACTTC.

As to this clonotype: A much larger clone sits a single nucleotide away, making a read error possible. This chain uses TRBV6-5 with TRBJ2-7; TRBD2 agrees at 11 bases. V lost 5 bases and J lost 3; bases outside the gene matches: 3. The CDR3 spans 14 residues. Germline CDR1 reads MNHEY; CDR2 reads SVGAGI. CDR3 loop: CASSTSGRIYEQYF. The DNA for the CDR3 is TGTGCCAGCAGTACTAGCGGGAGAATCTACGAGCAGTACTTC.

The sample holds a few counts of this clonotype. The chain employs TRBV6-5 and TRBJ2-7; D remains unclear. The germline V and J ends were trimmed by 5 bases and 3 bases, with 17 bases remaining between them. Germline loops: CDR1 MNHEY, CDR2 SVGAGI. The CDR3 is 15 amino acids. For the CDR3, the DNA is TGTGCCAGCAGTCCCATATTTGCCCAGAACTACGAGCAGTACTTC. Translation gives CASSPIFAQNYEQYF.

This sequence joins TRBV11-2 and TRBJ2-5; TRBD2 agrees at 10 bases. The CDR3 spans 15 residues. Per the germline V gene, CDR1 is SGHAT and CDR2 is FQNNGV. J gave up 6 bases and V 1 base, and 5 bases lay outside the gene matches. DNA of the CDR3: TGTGCCAGCAGCTTAGGCCCACTAGCGGGACAGACCCAGTACTTC. Amino acids: CASSLGPLAGQTQYF.

This clonotype was found many times. The rearrangement links TRBV15 to TRBJ2-2; tentative D call: TRBD1 (6 bases). Looked up from germline, CDR1 is LNHNV and CDR2 is YYDKDF (reference sequence). The V end lost 1 base, the J end lost 4 bases, and 10 bases lay between the germline ends. The CDR3 consists of 15 residues. CDR3 DNA: TGTGCCACCAGCAGAGTCACCAGGGGCACCGGGGAGCTGTTTTTT. Translating gives CATSRVTRGTGELFF.

This clonotype has more than one count but fewer than ten. In DNA, the CDR3 is TGCGCCAGCAGCCAAGTATTGTCAGCGGGAAGGTTCTTC. This translates into CASSQVLSAGRFF. The chain carries TRBV4-3 and TRBJ2-1, with TRBD2 identical over 7 bases. Per the germline V gene, CDR1 is LGHNA and CDR2 is YSLEER. V was clipped by 1 base and J by 15 bases; unmatched bases: 9. The CDR3 spans 13 residues.

The chain uses TRBV19 and TRBJ2-2; maybe TRBD1 (5 bases). The V gene's germline CDR1 is LNHDA and CDR2 SQIVND (reference sequence). The CDR3 totals 13 residues. V lost 4 bases to trimming and J lost 6 bases, with 9 bases between them. CDR3 protein: CASSTRVPGELFF. DNA of the CDR3: TGTGCCAGTAGTACCAGGGTTCCCGGGGAGCTGTTTTTT.

The J gene is TRBJ2-2, the V gene TRBV20-1; TRBD2 matches 9 bases. V dropped 1 base and J dropped 2; count of bases not matched to a gene: 14. CDR3 size: 19 residues. Germline loops: CDR1 DFQATT, CDR2 SNEGSKA (reference sequence). The CDR3 nucleotides read TGCAGTGCTAGAGTTCCTTTCGGGTCTAGCGGGGCTAACACCGGGGAGCTGTTTTTT. Translated: CSARVPFGSSGANTGELFF.

This clonotype was seen repeatedly, ten times or more. This chain uses TRBV6-6 with TRBJ1-4; maybe TRBD1 (5 bases). V lost 6 bases and J 14 bases, leaving 19 bases between the germline ends. Germline V gene data show CDR1 as MNHNY and CDR2 as SVGAGI (reference sequence). The CDR3 covers 13 residues. Here the CDR3 reads CASSGTSPLDLFF. The CDR3 DNA reads as TGTGCCAGCAGCGGGACCTCACCATTAGATCTGTTTTTT.

The CDR3 reads CASRQTVTVFPRYF. The CDR3 DNA follows: TGTGCCAGCAGGCAGACCGTAACCGTTTTCCCTAGGTACTTC. V and J are TRBV2 and TRBJ2-5; the D is unclear. The CDR3 sequence is 14 residues long. Trimming left V 6 bases short and J 13 bases short, with 24 bases between. Germline V gene sequence: CDR1 SNHLY, CDR2 FYNNEI.

This clonotype has more than one count but fewer than ten. V is TRBV29-1 and J is TRBJ2-7; the match to TRBD2 covers 8 bases. The J call may not be correct, given that the DNA end is closer to TRBJ2-1. Germline CDR1 reads SQVTM; CDR2 reads ANQGSEA. The CDR3 covers 12 residues. CDR3 DNA: TGCAGCGTTAAGCGGGAGTCAAATGAGCAGTTCTTC. Protein sequence: CSVKRESNEQFF.